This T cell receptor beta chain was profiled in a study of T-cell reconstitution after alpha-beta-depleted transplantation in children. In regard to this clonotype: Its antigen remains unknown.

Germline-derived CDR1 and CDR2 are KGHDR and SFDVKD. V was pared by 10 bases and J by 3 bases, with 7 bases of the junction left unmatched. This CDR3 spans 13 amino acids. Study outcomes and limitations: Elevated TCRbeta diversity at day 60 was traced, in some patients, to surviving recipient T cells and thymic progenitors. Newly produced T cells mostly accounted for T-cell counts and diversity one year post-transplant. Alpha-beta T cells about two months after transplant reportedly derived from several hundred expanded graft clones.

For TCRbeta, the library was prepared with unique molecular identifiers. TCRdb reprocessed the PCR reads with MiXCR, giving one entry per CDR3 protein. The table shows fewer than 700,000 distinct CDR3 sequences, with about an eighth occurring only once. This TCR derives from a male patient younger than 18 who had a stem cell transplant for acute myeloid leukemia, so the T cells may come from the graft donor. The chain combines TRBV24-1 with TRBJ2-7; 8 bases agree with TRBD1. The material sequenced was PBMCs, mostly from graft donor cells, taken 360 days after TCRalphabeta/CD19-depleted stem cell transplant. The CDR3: CATQRTGFYEQYF. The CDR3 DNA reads TGTGCCACTCAAAGGACAGGGTTCTACGAGCAGTACTTC.